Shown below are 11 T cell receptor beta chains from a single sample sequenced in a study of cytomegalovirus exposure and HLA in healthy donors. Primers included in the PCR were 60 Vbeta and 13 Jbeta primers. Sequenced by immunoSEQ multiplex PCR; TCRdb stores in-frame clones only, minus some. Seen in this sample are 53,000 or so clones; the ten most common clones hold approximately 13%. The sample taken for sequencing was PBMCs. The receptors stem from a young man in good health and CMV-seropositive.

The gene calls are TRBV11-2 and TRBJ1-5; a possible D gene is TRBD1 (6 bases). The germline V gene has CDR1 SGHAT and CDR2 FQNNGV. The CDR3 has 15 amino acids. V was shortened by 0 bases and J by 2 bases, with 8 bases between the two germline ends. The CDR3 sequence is CASSLDAGGNQPQHF. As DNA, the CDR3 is TGTGCCAGCAGCTTAGACGCAGGGGGCAATCAGCCCCAGCATTTT.

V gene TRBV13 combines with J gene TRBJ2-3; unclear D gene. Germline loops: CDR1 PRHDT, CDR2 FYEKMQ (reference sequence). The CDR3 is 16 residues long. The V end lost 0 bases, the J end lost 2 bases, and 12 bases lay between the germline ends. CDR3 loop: CASSLGVRSVTDTQYF. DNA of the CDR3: TGTGCCAGCAGCTTAGGGGTTCGGAGCGTCACAGATACGCAGTATTTT.

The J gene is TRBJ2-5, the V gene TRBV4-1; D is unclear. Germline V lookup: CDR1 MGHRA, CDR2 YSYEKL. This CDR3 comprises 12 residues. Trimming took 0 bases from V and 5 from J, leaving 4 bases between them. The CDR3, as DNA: TGCGCCAGCAGCCAAGACTCGGAGACCCAGTACTTC. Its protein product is CASSQDSETQYF.

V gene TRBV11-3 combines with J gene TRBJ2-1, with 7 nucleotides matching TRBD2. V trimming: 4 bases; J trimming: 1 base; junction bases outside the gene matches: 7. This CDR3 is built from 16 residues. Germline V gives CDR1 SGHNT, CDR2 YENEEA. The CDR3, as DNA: TGTGCCAGCAGCTGGGAAGCGGGGAGGTCCTACAATGAGCAGTTCTTC. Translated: CASSWEAGRSYNEQFF. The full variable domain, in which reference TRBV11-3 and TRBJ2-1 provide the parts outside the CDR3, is EAGVVQSPRYKIIEKKQPVAFWCNPISGHNTLYWYLQNLGQGPELLIRYENEEAVDDSQLPKDRFSAERLKGVDSTLKIQPAELGDSAVYLCASSWEAGRSYNEQFFGPGTRLTVL.

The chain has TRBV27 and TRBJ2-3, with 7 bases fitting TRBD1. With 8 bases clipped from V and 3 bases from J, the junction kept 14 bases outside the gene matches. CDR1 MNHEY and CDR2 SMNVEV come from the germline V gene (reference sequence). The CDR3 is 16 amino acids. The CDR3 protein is CASCPDRVVWTDTQYF. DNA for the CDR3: TGTGCCAGCTGTCCCGACAGGGTAGTTTGGACAGATACGCAGTATTTT.

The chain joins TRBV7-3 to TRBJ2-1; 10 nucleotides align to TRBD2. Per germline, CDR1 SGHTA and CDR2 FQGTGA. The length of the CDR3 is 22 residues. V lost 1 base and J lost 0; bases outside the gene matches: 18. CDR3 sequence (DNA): TGTGCCAGCAGCTTAATAGATTATGGGACTAGCGTCCCCACAAGCTCCTACAATGAGCAGTTCTTC. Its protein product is CASSLIDYGTSVPTSSYNEQFF.

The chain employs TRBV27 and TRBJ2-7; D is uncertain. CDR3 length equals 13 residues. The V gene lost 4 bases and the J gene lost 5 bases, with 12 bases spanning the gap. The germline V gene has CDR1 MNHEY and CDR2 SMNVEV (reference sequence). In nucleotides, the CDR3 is TGTGCCAGCAGTTCCCACGGTATCCACGAGCAGTACTTC. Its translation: CASSSHGIHEQYF.

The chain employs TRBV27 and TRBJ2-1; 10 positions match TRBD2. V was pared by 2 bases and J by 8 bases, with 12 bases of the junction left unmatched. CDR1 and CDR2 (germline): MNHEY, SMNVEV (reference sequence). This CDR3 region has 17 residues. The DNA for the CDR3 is TGTGCCAGCAGTTTAGGAGCGGGAGGGCCCCTGGCGGATGAGCAGTTCTTC. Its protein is CASSLGAGGPLADEQFF.

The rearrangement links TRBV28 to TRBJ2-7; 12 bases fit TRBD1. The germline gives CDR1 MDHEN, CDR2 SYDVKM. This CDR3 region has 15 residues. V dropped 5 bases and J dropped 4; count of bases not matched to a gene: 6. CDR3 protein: CASSDRDRGPYEQYF. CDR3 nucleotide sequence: TGTGCCAGCAGTGACCGGGACAGGGGGCCATACGAGCAGTACTTC. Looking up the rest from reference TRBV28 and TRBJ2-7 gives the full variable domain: DVKVTQSSRYLVKRTGEKVFLECVQDMDHENMFWYRQDPGLGLRLIYFSYDVKMKEKGDIPEGYSVSREKKERFSLILESASTNQTSMYLCASSDRDRGPYEQYFGPGTRLTVT.

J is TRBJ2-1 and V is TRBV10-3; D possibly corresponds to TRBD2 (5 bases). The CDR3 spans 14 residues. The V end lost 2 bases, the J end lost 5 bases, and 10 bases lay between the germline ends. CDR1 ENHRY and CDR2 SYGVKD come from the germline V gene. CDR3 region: CAISERLADNEQFF. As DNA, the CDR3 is TGTGCCATCAGTGAGAGGCTAGCCGACAATGAGCAGTTCTTC.

In nucleotides, the CDR3 is TGCGCCAGCAGTTGGACTAGCGGGAATCAAGAGACCCAGTACTTC. Its translation: CASSWTSGNQETQYF. The V gene is TRBV5-1, the J gene TRBJ2-5; 12 nucleotides line up with TRBD2. The CDR3 has 15 amino acids. Per germline, CDR1 SGHRS and CDR2 YFSETQ. The J segment lost 2 bases and the V segment lost 5 bases, leaving 4 bases of the junction unmatched. Drawing the rest from reference TRBV5-1 and TRBJ2-5, the complete variable domain is KAGVTQTPRYLIKTRGQQVTLSCSPISGHRSVSWYQQTPGQGLQFLFEYFSETQRNKGNFPGRFSGRQFSNSRSEMNVSTLELGDSALYLCASSWTSGNQETQYFGPGTRLLVL.